This T cell receptor (beta chain) was obtained from a study of blood T cell repertoires in COVID-19. Unmatched junction bases numbered 8, after V lost 4 bases and J lost 5 bases. Germline V CDR1 and CDR2: SGHRS, YFSETQ. CDR3 length equals 14 residues. This table comes from immunoSEQ multiplex PCR, and its TCRdb copy is limited to in-frame clones, with some not included. Among about 17,000 clones listed, roughly 89% were seen once. Material: peripheral blood. V gene TRBV5-1 combines with J gene TRBJ2-7, with 8 bases matching TRBD1. The TCR comes from a man in his sixties with active COVID-19. CDR3 region: CASSKGQVNNEQYF. The DNA for the CDR3 is TGCGCCAGCAGCAAGGGACAGGTAAACAACGAGCAGTACTTC. The variable domain in full, with the rest retrieved from reference TRBV5-1 and TRBJ2-7, is KAGVTQTPRYLIKTRGQQVTLSCSPISGHRSVSWYQQTPGQGLQFLFEYFSETQRNKGNFPGRFSGRQFSNSRSEMNVSTLELGDSALYLCASSKGQVNNEQYFGPGTRLTVT.